This T cell receptor (beta chain) comes out of a study of vaccination effects on CD4 cells after COVID-19. This clone has just a few counts. What it binds is not known. TCRdb's copy holds only in-frame clones and misses some; the assay was immunoSEQ multiplex PCR. The data show tens of thousands of clones, 73% seen once. Germline V gene sequence: CDR1 LNHDA, CDR2 SQIVND (reference sequence). The CDR3 covers 15 residues. V gave up 5 bases and J gave up 5 bases; unmatched junction bases: 8. Sequencing in the ViraFEST assay came after antigen-specific CD4+ T cells had been expanded with viral peptide pools, which were used to stimulate PBMC. On roughly day 10 of culture, CD4+ T cells were separated out. Participants were vaccinated with two doses of either the BNT162b2 or mRNA-1273 vaccine.

The specimen comprised CD4+ T cells from PBMCs cultured with HCoV-229E spike peptides, sampled after COVID-19 vaccination. This TCR came from a human donor who received a COVID-19 vaccine. The rearrangement links TRBV19 to TRBJ2-3, with TRBD1 identical over 9 bases. The CDR3, as DNA: TGTGCCAGTAGTGTCAACAGGGGGCAGGGAGATACGCAGTATTTT. Translated, it gives CASSVNRGQGDTQYF.